A selection of T cell receptor beta chains follows, all from one sample in a study of CD8 T cells in Susac syndrome. TCRdb re-analysed the immunoSEQ multiplex PCR reads in MiXCR, keeping a single row per CDR3 protein. The sample comprises some 180,000 distinct CDR3 sequences, about 91% of which are singletons, and roughly 0.087% rests with the top ten. The sequenced sample consisted of CD4+ T cells from PBMCs. These receptors all stem from a human donor with Susac syndrome. Each CDR3 is given with its conserved first and last residue. Fields, in order: J gene, clone size, D gene, V gene, CDR3 length, CDR3 DNA, CDR3 protein. D genes are given only for firm matches. Clone size is shown for a subset of rows, as once, few, many or a class of expanded clone.

J: TRBJ1-1
size: .
D: .
V: TRBV6-1
length: 16
DNA: TGTGCCAGCAGTGGGTCAACAGGGAAATGGGGCACTGAAGCTTTCTTT
CDR3: CASSGSTGKWGTEAFF

J: TRBJ2-1
size: .
D: TRBD2
V: TRBV20-1
length: 13
DNA: TGCAGTGCTGCCTACGGGACTAGCAATGAGCAGTTCTTC
CDR3: CSAAYGTSNEQFF

J: TRBJ2-7
size: once
D: .
V: TRBV19
length: 15
DNA: TGTGCCAGTAGTATAAATGGCAGGGCGGCGGGGGAGCAGTACTTC
CDR3: CASSINGRAAGEQYF

J: TRBJ1-1
size: .
D: TRBD1
V: TRBV7-9
length: 15
DNA: TGTGCCAGCAGCTTAGACGGGACAGGGAGCACTGAAGCTTTCTTT
CDR3: CASSLDGTGSTEAFF

J: TRBJ2-7
size: .
D: .
V: TRBV6-5
length: 16
DNA: TGTGCCAGCAGTTACTCGAGTATCAGAGCCGCCTACGAGCAGTACTTC
CDR3: CASSYSSIRAAYEQYF

J: TRBJ1-3
size: .
D: TRBD1
V: TRBV6-1
length: 16
DNA: TGTGCCAGCAGCAACGAGGGGGCATCGGAAGGAAACACCATATATTTT
CDR3: CASSNEGASEGNTIYF

J: TRBJ1-1
size: .
D: .
V: TRBV2
length: 15
DNA: TGTGCCAGCAGTGAAAGGGCTATATCATTCACTGAAGCTTTCTTT
CDR3: CASSERAISFTEAFF

J: TRBJ2-5
size: .
D: .
V: TRBV29-1
length: 14
DNA: TGCAGCGTTCCGGACAGACTGTTAGACGAGACCCAGTACTTC
CDR3: CSVPDRLLDETQYF

J: TRBJ1-6
size: .
D: .
V: TRBV19
length: 13
DNA: TGTGCCAGTAGTTATGAGGGATCGGAGCCCCTCCACTTT
CDR3: CASSYEGSEPLHF

J: TRBJ1-1
size: .
D: TRBD1
V: TRBV20-1
length: 14
DNA: TGCAGTGCTCCCGACAGGGGAGATTTCACTGAAGCTTTCTTT
CDR3: CSAPDRGDFTEAFF

J: TRBJ1-2
size: .
D: .
V: TRBV11-2
length: 14
DNA: TGTGCCAGCAGCTTAGGGCGACAGGCAGGGGGCTACACCTTC
CDR3: CASSLGRQAGGYTF

J: TRBJ1-1
size: .
D: .
V: TRBV2
length: 15
DNA: TGTGCCAGCAGTGAACTAGGCAGTATTTTTTCTGAAGCTTTCTTT
CDR3: CASSELGSIFSEAFF

J: TRBJ2-1
size: .
D: TRBD2
V: TRBV6-1
length: 16
DNA: TGTGCCAGCAGTGGAGGACTAGCGGGAGGGAACAATGAGCAGTTCTTC
CDR3: CASSGGLAGGNNEQFF

J: TRBJ1-6
size: .
D: TRBD1
V: TRBV6-1
length: 13
DNA: TGTGCCAGCAGGGAGGACAGGGGGTCACCCCTCCACTTT
CDR3: CASREDRGSPLHF

J: TRBJ1-5
size: .
D: .
V: TRBV19
length: 15
DNA: TGTGCCAGTAGTATAGCCTCGGGCGCACGAGAGCCCCAGCATTTT
CDR3: CASSIASGAREPQHF

J: TRBJ2-5
size: .
D: .
V: TRBV20-1
length: 14
DNA: TGCAGTGCTCCCTCCCCACTAGTCTGGGAGACCCAGTACTTC
CDR3: CSAPSPLVWETQYF

J: TRBJ2-3
size: .
D: .
V: TRBV18
length: 15
DNA: TGTGCCAGCTCATCGGGAGTACGGATTACAGATACGCAGTATTTT
CDR3: CASSSGVRITDTQYF

J: TRBJ2-5
size: .
D: TRBD2
V: TRBV11-1
length: 16
DNA: TGTGCCAGCAGCTTAGGTGCGAGCGGGGGACAAGAGACCCAGTACTTC
CDR3: CASSLGASGGQETQYF

J: TRBJ2-1
size: .
D: TRBD2
V: TRBV6-5
length: 16
DNA: TGTGCCAGCAGTTACTCCCCCGGGACTAGTTACAATGAGCAGTTCTTC
CDR3: CASSYSPGTSYNEQFF

J: TRBJ1-3
size: .
D: .
V: TRBV28
length: 14
DNA: TGTGCCAGCAGTTTAAACTGGCCTGGAAACACCATATATTTT
CDR3: CASSLNWPGNTIYF

J: TRBJ2-3
size: .
D: .
V: TRBV5-1
length: 15
DNA: TGCGCCAGCAACCAGGACAGCTACCGCACAGATACGCAGTATTTT
CDR3: CASNQDSYRTDTQYF

J: TRBJ1-1
size: .
D: .
V: TRBV3-1
length: 13
DNA: TGTGCCAGCAGCCAAGACCCAGGGATGGAAGCTTTCTTT
CDR3: CASSQDPGMEAFF

J: TRBJ2-1
size: .
D: .
V: TRBV19
length: 12
DNA: TGTGCCAGTGGCCAGGGTTTTGAGGAGCAGTTCTTC
CDR3: CASGQGFEEQFF

J: TRBJ2-7
size: .
D: TRBD2
V: TRBV3-1
length: 16
DNA: TGTGCCAGCAGCCCAGAACTAGCGGGAGTAGGGTACGAGCAGTACTTC
CDR3: CASSPELAGVGYEQYF

J: TRBJ2-7
size: once
D: TRBD2
V: TRBV5-1
length: 16
DNA: TGCGCCAGCAGCCCTCCCTCTAGCGGACCCACGTACGAGCAGTACTTC
CDR3: CASSPPSSGPTYEQYF

J: TRBJ2-7
size: .
D: .
V: TRBV30
length: 15
DNA: TGTGCCTGGAGTATACCGGGACACAGCGCCTACGAGCAGTACTTC
CDR3: CAWSIPGHSAYEQYF

J: TRBJ1-1
size: .
D: .
V: TRBV19
length: 18
DNA: TGTGCCAGTAGTATCGACGTCCCGGGACATTCGTTGAACACTGAAGCTTTCTTT
CDR3: CASSIDVPGHSLNTEAFF

J: TRBJ1-1
size: .
D: .
V: TRBV20-1
length: 14
DNA: TGCAGTGCTCCTGCAGCGGGGTCCCAAGGGGAAGCTTTCTTT
CDR3: CSAPAAGSQGEAFF

J: TRBJ1-1
size: .
D: .
V: TRBV4-1
length: 15
DNA: TGCGCCAGCAGCCAAGATCCTAAGGCTCGCGCTGAAGCTTTCTTT
CDR3: CASSQDPKARAEAFF

J: TRBJ1-1
size: .
D: .
V: TRBV5-1
length: 14
DNA: TGCGCCAGCAGCCCAAAGGCGGAGAACACTGAAGCTTTCTTT
CDR3: CASSPKAENTEAFF

J: TRBJ1-2
size: .
D: .
V: TRBV25-1
length: 12
DNA: TGTGCCAGCAGTGACAGCTTCTATGGCTACACCTTC
CDR3: CASSDSFYGYTF

J: TRBJ2-5
size: .
D: .
V: TRBV20-1
length: 12
DNA: TGCAGTGCAACAGGGTTAGTGGAGACCCAGTACTTC
CDR3: CSATGLVETQYF

J: TRBJ2-5
size: .
D: .
V: TRBV28
length: 14
DNA: TGTGCCAGCAGTGTCCCTACAGGGAAAGAGACCCAGTACTTC
CDR3: CASSVPTGKETQYF

J: TRBJ2-1
size: .
D: TRBD2
V: TRBV6-5
length: 17
DNA: TGTGCCAGCAGTTATTACCGAAGCGGGGGGGTATACAATGAGCAGTTCTTC
CDR3: CASSYYRSGGVYNEQFF

J: TRBJ1-1
size: .
D: .
V: TRBV7-2
length: 14
DNA: TGTGCCAGCAGCTTAGAAAGGGGTTACACTGAAGCTTTCTTT
CDR3: CASSLERGYTEAFF

J: TRBJ2-2
size: .
D: .
V: TRBV28
length: 12
DNA: TGTGCCAGCAGTTTGTCGGTCGGGGAGCTGTTTTTT
CDR3: CASSLSVGELFF

J: TRBJ1-1
size: .
D: .
V: TRBV7-9
length: 15
DNA: TGTGCCAGCAACTTCATTCAGGGGCGGAACACTGAAGCTTTCTTT
CDR3: CASNFIQGRNTEAFF

J: TRBJ1-1
size: .
D: TRBD1
V: TRBV20-1
length: 12
DNA: TGCAGTGCTAGGCGACAGGGGGCTGAAGCTTTCTTT
CDR3: CSARRQGAEAFF

J: TRBJ2-3
size: few
D: .
V: TRBV12-3/TRBV12-4
length: 12
DNA: TGTGCCAGCAGTTCAACGGCCGATACGCAGTATTTT
CDR3: CASSSTADTQYF

J: TRBJ2-1
size: once
D: .
V: TRBV7-2
length: 16
DNA: TGTGCCAGCAGCTTTAACATGGGGACATACTACAATGAGCAGTTCTTC
CDR3: CASSFNMGTYYNEQFF

J: TRBJ2-2
size: .
D: .
V: TRBV12-3/TRBV12-4
length: 14
DNA: TGTGCCAGCAATCAGGGGGGGAACACCGGGGAGCTGTTTTTT
CDR3: CASNQGGNTGELFF

J: TRBJ2-5
size: .
D: .
V: TRBV23-1
length: 14
DNA: TGCGCCAGCAGTCAATCTACAGGGCAAGAGACCCAGTACTTC
CDR3: CASSQSTGQETQYF

J: TRBJ1-6
size: .
D: .
V: TRBV24-1
length: 15
DNA: TGTGCCACCAGTGGGGGAGGGCAAGTGGAATCACCCCTCCACTTT
CDR3: CATSGGGQVESPLHF